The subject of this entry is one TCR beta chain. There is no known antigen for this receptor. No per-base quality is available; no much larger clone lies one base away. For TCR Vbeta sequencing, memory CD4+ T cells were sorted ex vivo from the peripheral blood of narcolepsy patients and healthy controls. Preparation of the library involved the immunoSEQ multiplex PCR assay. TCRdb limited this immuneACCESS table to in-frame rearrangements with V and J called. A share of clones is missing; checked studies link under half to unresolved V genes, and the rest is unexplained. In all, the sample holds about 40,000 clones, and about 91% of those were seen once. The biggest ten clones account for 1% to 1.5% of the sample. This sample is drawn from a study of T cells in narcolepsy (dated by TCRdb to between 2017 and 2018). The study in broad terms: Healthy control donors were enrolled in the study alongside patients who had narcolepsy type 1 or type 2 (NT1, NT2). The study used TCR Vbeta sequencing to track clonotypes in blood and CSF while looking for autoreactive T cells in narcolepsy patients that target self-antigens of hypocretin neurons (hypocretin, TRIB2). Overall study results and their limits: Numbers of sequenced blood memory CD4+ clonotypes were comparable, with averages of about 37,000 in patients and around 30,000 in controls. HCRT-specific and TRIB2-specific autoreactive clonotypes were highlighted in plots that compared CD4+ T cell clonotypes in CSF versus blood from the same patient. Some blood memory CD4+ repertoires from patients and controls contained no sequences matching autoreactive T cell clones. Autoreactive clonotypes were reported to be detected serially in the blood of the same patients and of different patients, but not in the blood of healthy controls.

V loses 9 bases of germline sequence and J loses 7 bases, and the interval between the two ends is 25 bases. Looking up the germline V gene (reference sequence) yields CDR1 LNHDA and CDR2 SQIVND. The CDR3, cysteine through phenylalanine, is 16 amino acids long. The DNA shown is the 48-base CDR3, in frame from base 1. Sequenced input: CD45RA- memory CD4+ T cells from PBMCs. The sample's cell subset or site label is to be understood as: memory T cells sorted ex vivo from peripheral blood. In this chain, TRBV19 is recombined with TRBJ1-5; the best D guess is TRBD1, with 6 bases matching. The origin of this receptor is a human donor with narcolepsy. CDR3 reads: CASSLLGGGHPQPQHF. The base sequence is TGTGCCAGCTCCCTTTTGGGCGGGGGGCATCCCCAGCCCCAGCATTTT.